The sequence of this TCR beta chain was determined in a study of shared clonotypes between healthy human individuals (dated by TCRdb to about 2020). For the study in its entirety: The cohort included three men and a couple of women between 18 and 49 years of age. For each donor, CD4 naive and CD4 memory were each given three plates, CD8 naive was given two plates, and CD8 memory was given one plate. The study deeply sequenced blood TCR repertoires of 5 or 6 healthy adults to estimate repertoire size and the extent of clonotype sharing between individuals. Libraries were prepared and TCR repertoires were sequenced by different laboratories using diverse techniques, in order to increase sequencing depth and limit assay-specific biases. Each donor's leukapheresis produced roughly between roughly 0.85 and 9 billion PBMCs. Study-wide conclusions, independent of this receptor: Because the study included only a small number of donors, the genetic and exposure-history diversity represented was limited. Compared with non-shared clonotypes, the clonotypes found in all four sorted-subset donors had higher generation probabilities. Pairwise subsampling indicated that sequencing depth was expected to affect the degree of clonotype sharing among donors. When a few donors were compared, the shared fraction of clonotypes was around 5% for naive CD4, around 4% for naive CD8, more than 2% for memory CD4, and 0.4% for memory CD8. Larger estimated clonotype richness was generally found for naive subsets than for memory subsets. Rarefaction of sorted-subset datasets indicated incomplete sequencing despite the large sequencing depth. Sampling was restricted to blood, and TCR repertoires in tissues likely differ from the TCR repertoires found in blood.

Details on this clone: Its antigen has not been determined. It has no much larger one-base neighbor in the sample; base qualities were not kept.

Using the deep immunoSEQ assay, TCR CDR3 regions were amplified from genomic DNA by multiplex PCR. Extracted genomic DNA from each cell subset was spread evenly across all wells of several immunoSEQ 96-well plates, with each plate serving as a replicate. Each replicate PCR for sorted subsets received roughly 200 ng genomic DNA, equal to tens of thousands of T cell genomes. Purified libraries were quantified with a Qubit 3.0 fluorometer, sized on a Bioanalyzer 2100, and re-quantified with the KAPA Library Quantification kit. Every immunoSEQ 96-well plate was sequenced on a separate single-read 150-cycle Illumina NextSeq 550 flow cell. On the study's bioinformatics: Because the immunoSEQ output included only junctional sequences and no quality scores, the filtering could not be the same as the filtering used for full-length reads. To assign V/J genes and CDR3, sequences were annotated against IMGT germline references using PyIR, a Python wrapper for IgBLAST v1.9. Reads were filtered out if the reads had weak V/J assignments (E-value above 1e-6), no CDR3, stop codons, out-of-frame junctions, or ambiguous translated residues. V3J clonotypes were defined by identical inferred V gene, J gene, and CDR3 amino acid sequence. Percentage overlap between repertoires was calculated by dividing the number of shared unique clonotypes by the size of the smaller repertoire. Three approaches were used to assess repertoire richness: RTK rarefaction, the Chao1 estimator, and Recon v2.1 estimates of unobserved clonotypes. Generation probabilities for all TCRbeta clonotypes obtained by the gDNA method from four donors were computed using OLGA. Imported from immuneACCESS, the table was reduced by TCRdb to in-frame sequences with V and J called. These copies leave out some clones; in studies compared against another copy, an unresolved V gene accounts for under half, and the cause of the remainder is not known. V, J and clone size derive from that table, while D and trimming were established from the DNA sequence. This sample lists around 640,000 clones; approximately 96% were detected once. 0.095% to 0.13% of the sample is taken by the ten largest.

CD8 naive samples were CD45RO-negative cells positively selected for CCR7, giving a CD45RA+CCR7+ population that excluded TemRA cells. The donors were healthy, HIV-negative adults who had no recently reported acute infections or vaccinations. All donors were Caucasian adults living in Nashville, Tennessee, USA. Blood was obtained by leukapheresis, after which PBMCs were separated by Ficoll-Histopaque density gradient centrifugation and cryopreserved in liquid nitrogen vapor phase. Analytical flow cytometry was used to check the purity and quantity of every magnetically sorted T cell population. Each sorted fraction had its genomic DNA isolated and then quantified by UV absorbance on a Nanodrop 2000c. Spanning cysteine to phenylalanine, the CDR3 consists of 15 amino acids. Only CDR3 DNA is held: 45 bases, read in frame from base 1. V lost 3 bases and J lost 1 base; the stretch between them is 9 bases long. The germline V gene supplies CDR1 MDHEN and CDR2 SYDVKM.

Input material: naive CD8+ T cells sorted from blood. Explained via the paper, the cell subset or site label denotes: CD45RA+CCR7+. This clonotype originated in a woman younger than 45 in good health. In this chain, TRBV28 is recombined with TRBJ1-4; the D segment cannot be called with confidence. The CDR3 has the sequence CASSFRGGTNEKLFF. The nucleotides are TGTGCCAGCAGTTTCCGAGGTGGAACTAATGAAAAACTGTTTTTT.